This T cell receptor (beta chain) comes out of a study of blood T cell repertoires in COVID-19. In the source study's methods: Reference gene primer amplification gave nucleated cell count estimates. Repertoires were generated with immunoSEQ multiplex PCR, while TCRdb's copy carries only in-frame clones and drops some. Clonal size and the V and J genes are those of that table, whereas D and trimming came from the DNA. Of approximately 180,000 clones listed, about 88% are singletons. The CDR3 extends over 16 amino acids. V lost 2 bases to trimming and J lost 0 bases, with 11 bases between them. CDR1 and CDR2 (germline): MNHEY, SVGAGI.

The clonotype was recovered from a woman aged 40 to 50 with acute COVID-19. The V call is TRBV6-5, the J call TRBJ2-1, with D possibly being TRBD2 (6 bases). The sequencing sample was made of PBMCs or T cells enriched from blood (not recorded which). The CDR3 protein is CASSYGTGSSYNEQFF. The CDR3 region has the DNA TGTGCCAGCAGTTACGGGACTGGGAGCTCCTACAATGAGCAGTTCTTC.